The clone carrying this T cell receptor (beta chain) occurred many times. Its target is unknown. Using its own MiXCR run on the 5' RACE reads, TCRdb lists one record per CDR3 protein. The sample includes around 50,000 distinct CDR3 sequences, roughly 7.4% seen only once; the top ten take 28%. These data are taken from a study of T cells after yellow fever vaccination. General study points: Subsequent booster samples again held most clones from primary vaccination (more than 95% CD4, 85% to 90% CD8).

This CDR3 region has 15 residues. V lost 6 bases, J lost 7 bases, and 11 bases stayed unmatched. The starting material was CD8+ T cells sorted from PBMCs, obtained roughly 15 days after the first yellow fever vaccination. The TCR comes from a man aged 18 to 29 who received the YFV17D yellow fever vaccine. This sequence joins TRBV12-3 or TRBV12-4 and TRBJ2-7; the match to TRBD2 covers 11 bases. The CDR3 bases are TGTGCCAGCAGGGAAACTAGCGGGGGTCTCGGGGAGCAGTACTTC. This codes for CASRETSGGLGEQYF.